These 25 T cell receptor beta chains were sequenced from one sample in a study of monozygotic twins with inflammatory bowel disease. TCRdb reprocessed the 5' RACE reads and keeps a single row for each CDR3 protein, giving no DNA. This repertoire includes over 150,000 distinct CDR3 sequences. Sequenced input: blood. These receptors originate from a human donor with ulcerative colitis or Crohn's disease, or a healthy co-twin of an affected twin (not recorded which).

CDR3 sequence: CASSFLGRANTGELFF. V and J are TRBV7-2 and TRBJ2-2. The CDR3 is 16 residues long. Germline V lookup: CDR1 SGHTA, CDR2 FQGNSA.

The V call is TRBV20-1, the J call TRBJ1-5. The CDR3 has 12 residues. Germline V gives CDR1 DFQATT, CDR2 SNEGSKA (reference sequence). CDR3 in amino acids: CSAFDKDLPQHF.

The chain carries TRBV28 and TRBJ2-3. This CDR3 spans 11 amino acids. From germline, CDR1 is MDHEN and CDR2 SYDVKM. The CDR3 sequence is CASLTSDTQYF.

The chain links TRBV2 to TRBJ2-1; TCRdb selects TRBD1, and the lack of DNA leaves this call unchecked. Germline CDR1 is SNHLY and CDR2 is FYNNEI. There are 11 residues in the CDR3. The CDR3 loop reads CAIRGAWEQFF.

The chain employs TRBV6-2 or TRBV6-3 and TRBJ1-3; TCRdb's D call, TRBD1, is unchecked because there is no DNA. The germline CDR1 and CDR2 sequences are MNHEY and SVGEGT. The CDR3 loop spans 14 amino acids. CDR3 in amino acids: CASSKPGAGNTIYF.

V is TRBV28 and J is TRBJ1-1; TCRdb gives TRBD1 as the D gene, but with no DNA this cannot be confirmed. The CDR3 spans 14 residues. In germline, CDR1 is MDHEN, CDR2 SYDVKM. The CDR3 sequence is CASSRDRAATEAFF.

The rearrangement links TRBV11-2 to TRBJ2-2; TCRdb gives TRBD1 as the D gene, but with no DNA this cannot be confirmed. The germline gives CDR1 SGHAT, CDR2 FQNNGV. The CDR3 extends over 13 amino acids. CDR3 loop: CASSSPASGELFF.

The CDR3 sequence is CASSGPRQAFSTDTQYF. The genes are TRBV5-6 and TRBJ2-3; TCRdb picks TRBD1, but there is no DNA to check that call. The CDR3 spans 17 residues. CDR1 is SGHDT and CDR2 is YYEEEE in the germline V gene.

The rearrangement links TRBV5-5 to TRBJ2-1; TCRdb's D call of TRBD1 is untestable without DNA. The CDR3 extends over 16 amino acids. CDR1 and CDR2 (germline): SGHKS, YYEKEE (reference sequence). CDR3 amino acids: CASSLGGTGPYNEQFF.

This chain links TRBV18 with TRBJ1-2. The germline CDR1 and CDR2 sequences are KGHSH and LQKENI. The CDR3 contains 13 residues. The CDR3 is CASSPQEKDGYTF.

This chain's CDR3 is CASSQERDNTGELFF. The rearrangement links TRBV4-3 to TRBJ2-2; with no DNA, the TCRdb D assignment of TRBD1 cannot be verified. This CDR3 contains 15 residues. CDR1 is LGHNA, CDR2 YSLEER, per germline.

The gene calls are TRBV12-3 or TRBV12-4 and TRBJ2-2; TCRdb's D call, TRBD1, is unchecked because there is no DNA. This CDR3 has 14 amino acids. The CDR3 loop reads CATKTGQFSGELFF.

CDR3: CASRQGHNSPLHF. The rearrangement links TRBV21-1 to TRBJ1-6. TRBV21-1 is assigned pseudogene status. CDR3 length: 13 residues.

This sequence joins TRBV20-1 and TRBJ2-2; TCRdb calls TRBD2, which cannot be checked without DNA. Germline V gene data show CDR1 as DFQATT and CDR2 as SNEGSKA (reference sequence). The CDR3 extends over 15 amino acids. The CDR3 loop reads CSARGGVSYTGELFF.

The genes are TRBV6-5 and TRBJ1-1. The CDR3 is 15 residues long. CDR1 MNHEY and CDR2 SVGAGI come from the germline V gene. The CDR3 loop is CASSSSGGRNTEAFF.

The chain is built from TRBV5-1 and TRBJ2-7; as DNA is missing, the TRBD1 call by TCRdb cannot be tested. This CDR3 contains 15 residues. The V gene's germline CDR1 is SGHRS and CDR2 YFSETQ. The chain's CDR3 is CASSQGQGGIYEQYF.

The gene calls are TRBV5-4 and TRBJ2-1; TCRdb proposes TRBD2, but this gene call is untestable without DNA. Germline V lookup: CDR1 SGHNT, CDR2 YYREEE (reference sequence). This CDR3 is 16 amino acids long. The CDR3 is CASSRTIAGGYNEQFF. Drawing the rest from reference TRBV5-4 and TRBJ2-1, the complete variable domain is ETGVTQSPTHLIKTRGQQVTLRCSSQSGHNTVSWYQQALGQGPQFIFQYYREEENGRGNFPPRFSGLQFPNYSSELNVNALELDDSALYLCASSRTIAGGYNEQFFGPGTRLTVL.

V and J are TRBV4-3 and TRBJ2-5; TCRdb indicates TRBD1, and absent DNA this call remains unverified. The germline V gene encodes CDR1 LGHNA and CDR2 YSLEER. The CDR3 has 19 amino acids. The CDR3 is CASSQDMVGFGTGRETQYF.

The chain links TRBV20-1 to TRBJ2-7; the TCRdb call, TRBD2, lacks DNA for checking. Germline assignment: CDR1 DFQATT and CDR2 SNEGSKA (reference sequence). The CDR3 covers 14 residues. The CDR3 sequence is CSARELAGDGEQYF.

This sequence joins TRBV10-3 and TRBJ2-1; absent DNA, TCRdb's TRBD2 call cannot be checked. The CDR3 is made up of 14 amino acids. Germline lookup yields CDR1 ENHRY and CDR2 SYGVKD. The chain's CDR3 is CAISSAGLNNEQFF.

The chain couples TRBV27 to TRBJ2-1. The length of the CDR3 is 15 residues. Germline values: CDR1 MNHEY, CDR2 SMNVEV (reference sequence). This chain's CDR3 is CASSLIQSLGNEQFF.

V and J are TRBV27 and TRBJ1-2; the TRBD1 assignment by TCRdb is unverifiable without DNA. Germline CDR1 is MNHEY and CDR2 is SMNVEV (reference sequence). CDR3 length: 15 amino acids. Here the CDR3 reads CASSRGQPRAYGYTF.

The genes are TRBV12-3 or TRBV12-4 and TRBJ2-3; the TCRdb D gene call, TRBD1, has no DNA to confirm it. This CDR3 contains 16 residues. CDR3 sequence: CASSPHDWGGTDTQYF.

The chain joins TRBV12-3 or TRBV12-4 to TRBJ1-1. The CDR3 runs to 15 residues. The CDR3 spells CASSLLGISNTEAFF.

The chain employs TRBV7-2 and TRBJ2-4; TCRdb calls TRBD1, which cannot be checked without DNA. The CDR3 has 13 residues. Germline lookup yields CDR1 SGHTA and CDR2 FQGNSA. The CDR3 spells CASSFNRKNIQYF.